The 27 T cell receptor beta chains given below trace back to one sample, sequenced in a study of blood T cell repertoires in COVID-19 (dated by TCRdb to 2020 to 2021). Library preparation employed the immunoSEQ multiplex PCR assay. Sourced from immuneACCESS, this table was stored by TCRdb with only in-frame sequences that have V and J called. A share of the clones is absent; for the studies checked, an unresolved V gene accounts for under half, and the remainder has no known explanation. Here the sample has tens of thousands of clones; around 87% occur a single time. 6% to 8.5% of the sample belongs to the ten largest clones. The specimen was peripheral blood. The receptors come from a man in his sixties with active or convalescent COVID-19.

The chain employs TRBV18 and TRBJ2-2, with TRBD2 identical over 8 bases. Germline CDR1 KGHSH, CDR2 LQKENI. The CDR3 totals 16 residues. Trimming took 3 bases from V and 5 from J; bases not matched to a gene: 8. CDR3 coding DNA: TGTGCCAGCTCACCCCTAGCGGGTCAAGGGACCGGGGAGCTGTTTTTT. It is translated as CASSPLAGQGTGELFF.

The genes are TRBV29-1 and TRBJ1-1; 12 bases align to TRBD1. Unmatched junction bases numbered 8, after V lost 8 bases and J lost 4 bases. This CDR3 is 14 amino acids long. Germline V lookup: CDR1 SQVTM, CDR2 ANQGSEA. The CDR3 bases are TGCAGCTCCGGTGGGGACAGGGGGCCCACTGAAGCTTTCTTT. It translates to CSSGGDRGPTEAFF.

This clone is medium-sized within its sample. V and J are TRBV5-4 and TRBJ1-1, with 12 positions matching TRBD1. The trim removed 3 bases at V and 6 bases at J, leaving 3 bases unmatched. The CDR3 has 14 amino acids. Germline-derived CDR1 and CDR2 are SGHNT and YYREEE (reference sequence). For the CDR3, the DNA is TGTGCCAGCAGCTCCGGGACAGGGGGCCCTGAAGCTTTCTTT. Residues: CASSSGTGGPEAFF.

This clone was found once. The genes are TRBV19 and TRBJ2-7; tentatively, D is TRBD1 (6 bases). In germline, CDR1 is LNHDA, CDR2 SQIVND (reference sequence). The CDR3 extends over 14 amino acids. V lost 6 bases and J lost 4, with 16 bases in between. The CDR3 spells CASRPRGSKYEQYF. Written as DNA, the CDR3 is TGTGCCAGTAGGCCGAGGGGGTCTAAGTACGAGCAGTACTTC.

The chain carries TRBV27 and TRBJ2-2, with D possibly matching TRBD1 (6 bases). This CDR3 contains 14 residues. Trimming removed 5 bases from V and 6 bases from J, with 13 bases in between. Germline V lookup: CDR1 MNHEY, CDR2 SMNVEV (reference sequence). CDR3 loop: CASSTQQGPGELFF. CDR3 DNA: TGTGCCAGCAGTACTCAACAGGGCCCCGGGGAGCTGTTTTTT.

The genes are TRBV15 and TRBJ2-5, with a weak D call TRBD2 (7 bases). Trimming removed 0 bases from V and 5 bases from J, with 16 bases in between. CDR3 length: 16 residues. Germline V gene sequence: CDR1 LNHNV, CDR2 YYDKDF (reference sequence). The chain's CDR3 is CATSRDLGGGGETQYF. Written as DNA, the CDR3 is TGTGCCACCAGCAGAGATCTGGGGGGGGGCGGGGAGACCCAGTACTTC.

The V gene is TRBV21-1, the J gene TRBJ1-5; the table's D call of TRBD1 was not tested on the DNA. TRBV21-1 is shown as a pseudogene. The CDR3 covers 14 residues. CDR3 sequence: CASYPTPRTPAQHF. The CDR3, as DNA: TGTGCCAGCTACCCAACCCCTCGAACCCCAGCCCAGCATTTT.

This clone has a single count. The CDR3 loop is CASRESRGRNYGYTF. As DNA, the CDR3 is TGTGCCAGCAGAGAGAGCAGAGGGCGAAACTATGGCTACACCTTC. The V call is TRBV6-5, the J call TRBJ1-2; no clear D. In germline, CDR1 is MNHEY, CDR2 SVGAGI. V lost 6 bases to trimming and J lost 2 bases, with 16 bases between them. The CDR3 is 15 residues long.

The genes are TRBV13 and TRBJ1-4, with 9 bases matching TRBD1. The CDR3 runs 14 residues. The V gene's germline CDR1 is PRHDT and CDR2 FYEKMQ (reference sequence). The J segment lost 8 bases and the V segment lost 5 bases, leaving 6 bases of the junction unmatched. The CDR3 loop is CASSEGTGREKLFF. The CDR3 nucleotides are TGTGCCAGCAGCGAAGGGACAGGGCGGGAAAAACTGTTTTTT.

The chain combines TRBV19 with TRBJ1-2, with D perhaps TRBD1 (6 bases). The CDR3 is 16 residues long. Trimming removed 11 bases from V and 8 bases from J, with 30 bases in between. Germline V gives CDR1 LNHDA, CDR2 SQIVND (reference sequence). The DNA for the CDR3 is TGTGCCTGCACTCCCTCAGTCGTTGGGGGGGCTCTGGGCTACACCTTC. Its protein is CACTPSVVGGALGYTF.

The genes are TRBV19 and TRBJ2-7, with D tentatively TRBD2 (6 bases). The CDR3 is made up of 15 amino acids. Germline V gene sequence: CDR1 LNHDA, CDR2 SQIVND (reference sequence). Deletions cut 5 bases from V and 5 bases from J, with 19 bases between. This chain's CDR3 is CASSPRRGTVDEQYF. The CDR3 bases are TGTGCCAGTAGTCCTCGGCGGGGCACCGTCGACGAGCAGTACTTC.

This clone has more than one count but fewer than ten. V gene TRBV27 combines with J gene TRBJ2-5, with D tentatively TRBD2 (6 bases). Trimming took 6 bases from V and 1 from J, leaving 15 bases between them. Germline V gives CDR1 MNHEY, CDR2 SMNVEV (reference sequence). This CDR3 comprises 15 residues. The CDR3 nucleotides are TGTGCCAGCAGGAGAAGAAGGGACTCCCAAGAGACCCAGTACTTC. Translating gives CASRRRRDSQETQYF.

The chain combines TRBV5-1 with TRBJ1-2, with a tentative D call TRBD1 (6 bases). In germline, CDR1 is SGHRS, CDR2 YFSETQ. This CDR3 comprises 15 residues. Trimming took 5 bases from V and 4 from J, leaving 18 bases between them. CDR3 region: CASSQSPGGVYGYTF. Here the CDR3 DNA reads TGCGCCAGCAGTCAATCGCCGGGGGGCGTCTATGGCTACACCTTC.

This clone showed up just once. This is likely an artifact of a read error, given a far larger clone one base away. This sequence joins TRBV7-9 and TRBJ1-1; possibly TRBD1 for D (6 bases). Deletions cut 7 bases from V and 2 bases from J, with 8 bases between. The CDR3 extends over 12 amino acids. The germline V gene encodes CDR1 SEHNR and CDR2 FQNEAQ (reference sequence). The chain's CDR3 is CASKGENTEAFF. CDR3 in DNA: TGTGCCAGCAAGGGGGAAAACACTGAAGCTTTCTTT.

The chain links TRBV7-3 to TRBJ2-1, with 13 bases matching TRBD2. After removal of 5 bases from V and 6 bases from J, the junction contained 4 bases not matched to a gene. CDR1 SGHTA and CDR2 FQGTGA come from the germline V gene. The CDR3 runs to 15 residues. The CDR3 coding sequence is TGTGCCAGCAGCCGGGGGACTAGCGGGGTCAATGAGCAGTTCTTC. It codes for CASSRGTSGVNEQFF.

In DNA form, the CDR3 reads TGTGCCAGCAGCTTAGAAGGCGGGAAAGTTTCAGATACGCAGTATTTT. Its protein product is CASSLEGGKVSDTQYF. The rearrangement uses TRBV11-2 and TRBJ2-3, with D perhaps TRBD2 (6 bases). The CDR3 spans 16 residues. In germline, CDR1 is SGHAT, CDR2 FQNNGV. The V gene lost 0 bases and the J gene lost 4 bases, with 14 bases spanning the gap.

CDR3 protein: CASSFQGGGTEAFF. DNA for the CDR3: TGTGCCAGCAGCTTTCAAGGGGGTGGCACTGAAGCTTTCTTT. J is TRBJ1-1 and V is TRBV5-4, with D tentatively TRBD1 (6 bases). The CDR3 totals 14 residues. V lost 2 bases, J lost 4 bases, and 12 bases lay in between. In germline, CDR1 is SGHNT, CDR2 YYREEE (reference sequence).

There are many counts of this clone. The gene calls are TRBV4-1 and TRBJ1-1; perhaps TRBD1 as D (6 bases). The CDR3 consists of 17 residues. Trimming removed 3 bases from V and 1 base from J, with 18 bases in between. Germline V gene lookup returns CDR1 MGHRA and CDR2 YSYEKL. The CDR3, as DNA: TGCGCCAGCAGCCAGGTCATACAGGGTCGCCGGAACACTGAAGCTTTCTTT. Protein sequence: CASSQVIQGRRNTEAFF.

The chain recombines TRBV11-3 with TRBJ2-2; 8 nucleotides line up with TRBD1. The V gene end was trimmed by 1 base and the J gene end by 6 bases; junction bases not matched to a gene: 4. There are 15 residues in the CDR3. The germline V gene encodes CDR1 SGHNT and CDR2 YENEEA. CDR3 nucleotide sequence: TGTGCCAGCAGCTTAGGGACAGGGTATCCCGGGGAGCTGTTTTTT. Amino acid sequence: CASSLGTGYPGELFF.

This clone was seen a handful of times. The chain uses TRBV18 and TRBJ2-1; 8 bases fit TRBD1. The CDR3 length is 16 residues. Germline V gives CDR1 KGHSH, CDR2 LQKENI. Trimming cost V 0 bases and J 7 bases; bases outside gene matches: 8. The CDR3 DNA sequence: TGTGCCAGCTCACCACCGATCGTGCAGGGGGCGAATGAGCAGTTCTTC. Its protein product is CASSPPIVQGANEQFF.

The J gene is TRBJ2-3, the V gene TRBV7-2; possible D gene TRBD2, 6 bases. The V end was cut by 6 bases, the J end by 1 base, with 11 bases between. Per germline, CDR1 SGHTA and CDR2 FQGNSA. This CDR3 is 14 amino acids long. The CDR3, as DNA: TGTGCCAGCAGTTGGACTACTGGCACAGATACGCAGTATTTT. Protein product: CASSWTTGTDTQYF.

The chain links TRBV30 to TRBJ2-1, with D possibly TRBD2 on 5 matching bases. The CDR3 length is 12 residues. CDR1 is GTSNPN, CDR2 SVGIG, per germline (reference sequence). The ends were cut back, 5 bases at V and 4 bases at J, with 9 bases in the middle. The CDR3 spells CAWEGFYNEQFF. The CDR3 region has the DNA TGTGCCTGGGAGGGATTTTACAATGAGCAGTTCTTC.

The chain is built from TRBV7-8 and TRBJ2-7, with D perhaps TRBD2 (5 bases). This CDR3 comprises 14 residues. The germline V and J ends were trimmed by 3 bases and 0 bases, with 9 bases remaining between them. From germline, CDR1 is SGHVS and CDR2 FQNEAQ. CDR3 nucleotides: TGTGCCAGCAGCTTCTTAGGGAGCTCCTACGAGCAGTACTTC. Residues: CASSFLGSSYEQYF.

The rearrangement joins TRBV2 to TRBJ2-2, with 8 bases lining up with TRBD1. CDR1 is SNHLY, CDR2 FYNNEI, per germline. V shed 7 bases, J shed 5 bases, and the junction held 12 bases outside the gene matches. The CDR3 totals 16 residues. CDR3: CASTPPGTGGTGELFF. The CDR3 DNA reads as TGTGCCAGCACCCCCCCAGGGACAGGCGGGACCGGGGAGCTGTTTTTT. Filled out from reference TRBV2 and TRBJ2-2, the complete variable domain reads EPEVTQTPSHQVTQMGQEVILRCVPISNHLYFYWYRQILGQKVEFLVSFYNNEISEKSEIFDDQFSVERPDGSNFTLKIRSTKLEDSAMYFCASTPPGTGGTGELFFGEGSRLTVL.

The chain links TRBV18 to TRBJ2-4; 14 bases align to TRBD2. Unmatched junction bases numbered 4, after V lost 3 bases and J lost 6 bases. The CDR3 is made up of 16 amino acids. The V gene's germline CDR1 is KGHSH and CDR2 LQKENI. This chain's CDR3 is CASSPSGLAGVNIQYF. Here the CDR3 DNA reads TGTGCCAGCTCACCTTCGGGACTAGCGGGGGTAAACATTCAGTACTTC.

The chain has TRBV6-5 and TRBJ1-2, with 8 nucleotides matching TRBD1. The CDR3 totals 15 residues. V shed 7 bases, J shed 4 bases, and the junction held 11 bases outside the gene matches. The germline V gene encodes CDR1 MNHEY and CDR2 SVGAGI. The CDR3 sequence: CASTAYTTGGYGYTF. The CDR3 coding sequence is TGTGCCAGCACCGCATACACAACAGGGGGCTATGGCTACACCTTC.

This chain joins TRBV5-1 and TRBJ1-4; TRBD1 matches 7 bases. With V trimmed by 4 bases and J by 0 bases, 3 bases remained unmatched. CDR3 length: 15 amino acids. Germline lookup yields CDR1 SGHRS and CDR2 YFSETQ. The CDR3 DNA reads TGCGCCAGCAGCCCTGGGACAGCAACTAATGAAAAACTGTTTTTT. This encodes CASSPGTATNEKLFF.